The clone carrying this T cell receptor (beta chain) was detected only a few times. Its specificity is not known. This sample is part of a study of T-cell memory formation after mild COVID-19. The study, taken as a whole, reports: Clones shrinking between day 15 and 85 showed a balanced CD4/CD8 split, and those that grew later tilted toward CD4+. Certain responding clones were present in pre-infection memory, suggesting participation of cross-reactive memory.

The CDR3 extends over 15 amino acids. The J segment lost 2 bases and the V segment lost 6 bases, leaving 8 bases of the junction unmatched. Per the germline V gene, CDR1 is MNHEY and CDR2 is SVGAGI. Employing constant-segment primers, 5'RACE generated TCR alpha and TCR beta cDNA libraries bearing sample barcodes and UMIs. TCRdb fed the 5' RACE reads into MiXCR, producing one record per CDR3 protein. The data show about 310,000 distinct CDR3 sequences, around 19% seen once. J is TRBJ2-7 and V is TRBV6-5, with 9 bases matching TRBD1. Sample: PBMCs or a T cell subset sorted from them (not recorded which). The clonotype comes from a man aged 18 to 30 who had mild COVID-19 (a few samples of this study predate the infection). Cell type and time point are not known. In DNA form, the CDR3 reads TGTGCCAGCAGACCGGGACAGGGAACCCCCTACGAGCAGTACTTC. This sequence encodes CASRPGQGTPYEQYF.